These T cell receptor beta chains were read from a single sample in a study of blood T cell repertoires in COVID-19. Profiling relied on immunoSEQ multiplex PCR, and the TCRdb table lists in-frame clones only, not all of them. The table records fewer than 100,000 clones, 87% of them present only once. The source material was peripheral blood. These TCRs come from a man aged 65 to 79 with acute or convalescent COVID-19. Each CDR3 is given with its conserved first and last residue.

v_call	j_call	cdr3_aa
TRBV5-1	TRBJ1-2	CASSFGAAGYGYTF
TRBV25-1	TRBJ2-3	CASSGDRGMWTDTQYF
TRBV5-1	TRBJ1-3	CASSSLTGSAGNTIYF
TRBV20-1	TRBJ2-1	CSASTSGRVGAEQFF
TRBV7-2	TRBJ1-1	CASSLDGQVFWTEAFF
TRBV5-1	TRBJ2-2	CASSWSSGVAGELFF
TRBV18	TRBJ1-5	CASSEGGAGQPQHF
TRBV9	TRBJ1-6	CASSVGQGDSPLHF
TRBV13	TRBJ2-1	CASSLSGGRDNEQFF
TRBV7-8	TRBJ1-1	CASSLVGRQGTEAFF
TRBV9	TRBJ2-7	CASSVGSTGREEQYF
TRBV5-1	TRBJ2-2	CASSPLGQHNTGELFF
TRBV18	TRBJ1-1	CASSPTGTGGWTEAFF
TRBV10-3	TRBJ1-2	CATSKDRKNYGYTF
TRBV6-5	TRBJ2-5	CASSYATSGGWETQYF
TRBV5-1	TRBJ2-1	CASSLVADTYNEQFF
TRBV3-1/TRBV3-2	TRBJ2-3	CASSQRRGSVDTQYF
TRBV29-1	TRBJ2-1	CSALQINEQFF
TRBV6-5	TRBJ1-2	CASSSGLHSLYGYTF
TRBV10-1	TRBJ2-1	CASSDRAYNEQFF
TRBV19	TRBJ2-7	CASSITSGSGEQYF
TRBV6-1	TRBJ1-1	CASSEGTGNREAFF
TRBV5-1	TRBJ2-3	CASRWERGIGTDTQYF
TRBV5-1	TRBJ1-3	CASSQYLLTTSGNTIYF
TRBV6-1	TRBJ1-5	CASSEARGSNQPQHF
TRBV3-1/TRBV3-2	TRBJ2-3	CASSQEVAGVFTDTQYF
TRBV6-5	TRBJ1-4	CASGGQMVEKLFF
TRBV5-1	TRBJ2-7	CASSLESGPYEQYF
TRBV5-1	TRBJ2-5	CASGQGERETQYF
TRBV28	TRBJ1-2	CASKSGRTNYGYTF
TRBV7-9	TRBJ2-3	CASSERGGADTQYF
TRBV3-1/TRBV3-2	TRBJ2-1	CASRSERESSYNEQFF
TRBV15	TRBJ1-4	CATSRDVRDRRPGSNEKLFF
TRBV3-1/TRBV3-2	TRBJ2-5	CASSPQAGIKTQYF
TRBV18	TRBJ2-1	CASSPKIHGSGGMGEQFF
TRBV7-8	TRBJ1-1	CASSPRGAGTGLGNMDTEAFF
TRBV19	TRBJ1-2	CASSDPPRGPGYTF
TRBV28	TRBJ1-1	CASSPTREAFF
TRBV7-9	TRBJ2-7	CASRASGTGTYEQYF